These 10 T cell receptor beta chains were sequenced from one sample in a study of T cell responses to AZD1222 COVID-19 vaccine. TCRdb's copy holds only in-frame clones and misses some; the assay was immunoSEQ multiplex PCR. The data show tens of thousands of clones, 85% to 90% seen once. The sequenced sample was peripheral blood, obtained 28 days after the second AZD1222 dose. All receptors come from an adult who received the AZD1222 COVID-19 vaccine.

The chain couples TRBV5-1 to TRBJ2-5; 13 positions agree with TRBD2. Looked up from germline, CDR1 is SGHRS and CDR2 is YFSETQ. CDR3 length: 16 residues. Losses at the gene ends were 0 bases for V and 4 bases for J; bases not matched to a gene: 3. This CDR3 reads CASSLGTSGGGETQYF. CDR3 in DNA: TGCGCCAGCAGCTTGGGGACTAGCGGGGGTGGAGAGACCCAGTACTTC.

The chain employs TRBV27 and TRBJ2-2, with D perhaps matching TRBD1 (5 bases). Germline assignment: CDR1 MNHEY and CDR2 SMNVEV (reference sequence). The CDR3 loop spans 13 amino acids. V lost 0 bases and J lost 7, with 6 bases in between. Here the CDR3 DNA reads TGTGCCAGCAGTTTATCTGACAGCGGGGAGCTGTTTTTT. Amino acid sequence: CASSLSDSGELFF.

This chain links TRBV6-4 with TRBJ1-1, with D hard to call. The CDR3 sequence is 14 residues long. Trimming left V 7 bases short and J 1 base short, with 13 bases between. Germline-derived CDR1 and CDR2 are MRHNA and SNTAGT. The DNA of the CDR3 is TGTGCCAGCAAGGGAAACCAGGAGAACACTGAAGCTTTCTTT. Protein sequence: CASKGNQENTEAFF.

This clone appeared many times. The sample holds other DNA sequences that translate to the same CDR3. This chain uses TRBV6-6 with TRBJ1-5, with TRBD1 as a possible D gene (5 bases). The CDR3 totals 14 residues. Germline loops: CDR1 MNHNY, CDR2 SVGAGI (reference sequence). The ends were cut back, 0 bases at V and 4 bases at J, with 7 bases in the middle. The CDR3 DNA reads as TGTGCCAGCAGTTACTCGGGGGGTAATCAGCCCCAGCATTTT. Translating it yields CASSYSGGNQPQHF.

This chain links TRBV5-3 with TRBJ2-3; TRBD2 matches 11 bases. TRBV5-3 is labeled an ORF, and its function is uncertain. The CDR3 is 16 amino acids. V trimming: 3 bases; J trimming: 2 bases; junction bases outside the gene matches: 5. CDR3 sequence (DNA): TGTGCCAGAAGCTGCGTACTAGCGGGAGTCACAGATACGCAGTATTTT. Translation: CARSCVLAGVTDTQYF.

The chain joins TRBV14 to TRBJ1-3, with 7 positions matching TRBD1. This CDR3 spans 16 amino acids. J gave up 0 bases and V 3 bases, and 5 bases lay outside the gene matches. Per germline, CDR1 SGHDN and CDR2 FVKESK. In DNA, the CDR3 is TGTGCCAGCAGCCAGACCTGGGACAGCTCTGGAAACACCATATATTTT. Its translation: CASSQTWDSSGNTIYF. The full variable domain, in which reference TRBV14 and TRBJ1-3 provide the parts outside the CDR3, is EAGVTQFPSHSVIEKGQTVTLRCDPISGHDNLYWYRRVMGKEIKFLLHFVKESKQDESGMPNNRFLAERTGGTYSTLKVQPAELEDSGVYFCASSQTWDSSGNTIYFGEGSWLTVV.

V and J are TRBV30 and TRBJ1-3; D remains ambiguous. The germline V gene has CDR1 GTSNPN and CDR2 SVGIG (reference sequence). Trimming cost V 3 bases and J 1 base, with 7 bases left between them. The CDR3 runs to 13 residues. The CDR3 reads CAWSQGSGNTIYF. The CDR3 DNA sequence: TGTGCCTGGAGCCAAGGATCTGGAAACACCATATATTTT.

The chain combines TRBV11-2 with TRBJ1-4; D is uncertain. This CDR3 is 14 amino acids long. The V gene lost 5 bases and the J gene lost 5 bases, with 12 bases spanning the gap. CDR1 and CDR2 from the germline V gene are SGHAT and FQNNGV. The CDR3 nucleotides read TGTGCCAGCAGCGACATGGAAGGGAATGAAAAACTGTTTTTT. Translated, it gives CASSDMEGNEKLFF. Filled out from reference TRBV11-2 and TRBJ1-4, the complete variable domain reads EAGVAQSPRYKIIEKRQSVAFWCNPISGHATLYWYQQILGQGPKLLIQFQNNGVVDDSQLPKDRFSAERLKGVDSTLKIQPAKLEDSAVYLCASSDMEGNEKLFFGSGTQLSVL.

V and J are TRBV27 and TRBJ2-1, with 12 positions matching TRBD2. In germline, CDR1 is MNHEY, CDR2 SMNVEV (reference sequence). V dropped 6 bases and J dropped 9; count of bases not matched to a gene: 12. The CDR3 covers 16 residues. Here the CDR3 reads CASRVTSGRTLGEQFF. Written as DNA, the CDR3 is TGTGCCAGCAGGGTGACTAGCGGGAGAACTCTTGGTGAGCAGTTCTTC.

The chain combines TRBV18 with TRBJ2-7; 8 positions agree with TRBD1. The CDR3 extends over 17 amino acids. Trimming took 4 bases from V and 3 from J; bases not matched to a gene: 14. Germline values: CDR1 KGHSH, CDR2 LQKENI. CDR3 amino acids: CASSRSIVAGGFYEQYF. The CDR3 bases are TGTGCCAGCTCACGCTCGATTGTTGCAGGGGGCTTCTACGAGCAGTACTTC.